This T cell receptor beta chain was found in a study of tumor-infiltrating lymphocytes in oesophageal squamous cell carcinoma. The CDR3 totals 17 residues. Germline values: CDR1 SGHAT, CDR2 FQNNGV. MiXCR was run by TCRdb on the PCR reads, yielding one entry per CDR3 protein. The table lists around 11,000 distinct CDR3 sequences, about 60% of them singletons, with roughly a third in the top ten. This TCR was sampled from a male donor with esophageal squamous cell carcinoma. Sequences were obtained from esophageal tumor tissue. The V gene is TRBV11-2, the J gene TRBJ2-7; no reliable D call. Judging by the DNA end, TRBJ2-1 fits better; the J call may be wrong. This CDR3 is CASSPRSWPSSPNEQFF. The CDR3 DNA reads TGTGCCAGCAGCCCCCGATCGTGGCCTAGTAGCCCCAATGAGCAGTTCTTC.